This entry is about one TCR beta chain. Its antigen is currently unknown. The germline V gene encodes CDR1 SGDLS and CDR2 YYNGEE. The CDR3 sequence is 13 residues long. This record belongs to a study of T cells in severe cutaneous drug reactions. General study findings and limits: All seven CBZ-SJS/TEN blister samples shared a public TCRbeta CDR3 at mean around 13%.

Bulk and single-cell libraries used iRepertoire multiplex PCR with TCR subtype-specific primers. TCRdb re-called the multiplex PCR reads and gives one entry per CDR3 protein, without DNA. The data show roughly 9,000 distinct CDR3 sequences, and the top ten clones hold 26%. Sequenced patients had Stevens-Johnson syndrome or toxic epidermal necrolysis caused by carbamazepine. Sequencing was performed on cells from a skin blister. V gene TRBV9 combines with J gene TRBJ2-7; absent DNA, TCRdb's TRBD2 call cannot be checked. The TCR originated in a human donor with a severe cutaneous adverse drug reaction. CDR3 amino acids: CASSVVTGGEQYF. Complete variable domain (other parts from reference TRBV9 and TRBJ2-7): DSGVTQTPKHLITATGQRVTLRCSPRSGDLSVYWYQQSLDQGLQFLIQYYNGEERAKGNILERFSAQQFPDLHSELNLSSLELGDSALYFCASSVVTGGEQYFGPGTRLTVT.